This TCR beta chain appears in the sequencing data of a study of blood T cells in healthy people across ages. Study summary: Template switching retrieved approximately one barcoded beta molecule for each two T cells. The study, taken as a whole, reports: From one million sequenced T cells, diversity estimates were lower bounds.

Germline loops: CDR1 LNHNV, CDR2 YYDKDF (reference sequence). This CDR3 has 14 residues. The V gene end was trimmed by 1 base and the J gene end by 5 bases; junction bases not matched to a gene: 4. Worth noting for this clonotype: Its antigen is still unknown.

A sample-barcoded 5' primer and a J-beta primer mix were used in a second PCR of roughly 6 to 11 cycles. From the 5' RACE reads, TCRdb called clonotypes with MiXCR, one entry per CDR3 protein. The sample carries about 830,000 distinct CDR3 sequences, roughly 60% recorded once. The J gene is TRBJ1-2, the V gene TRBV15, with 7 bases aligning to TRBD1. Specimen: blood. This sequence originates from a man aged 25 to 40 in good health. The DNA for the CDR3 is TGTGCCACCAGCAGAGCAGGGGGTGATTATGGCTACACCTTC. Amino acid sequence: CATSRAGGDYGYTF.